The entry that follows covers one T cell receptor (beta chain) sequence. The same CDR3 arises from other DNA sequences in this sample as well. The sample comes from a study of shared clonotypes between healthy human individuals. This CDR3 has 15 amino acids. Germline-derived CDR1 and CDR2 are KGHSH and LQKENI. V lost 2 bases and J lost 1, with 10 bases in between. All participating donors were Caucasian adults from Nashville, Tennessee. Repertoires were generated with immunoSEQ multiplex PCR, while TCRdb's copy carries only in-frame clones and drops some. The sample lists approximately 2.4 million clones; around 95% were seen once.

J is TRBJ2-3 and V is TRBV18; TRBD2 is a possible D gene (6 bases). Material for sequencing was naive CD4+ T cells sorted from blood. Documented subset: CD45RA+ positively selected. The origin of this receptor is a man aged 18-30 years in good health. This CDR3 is CASSPSGTGTDTQYF. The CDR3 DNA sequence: TGTGCCAGCTCACCATCCGGGACTGGCACAGATACGCAGTATTTT.